The rows below give T cell receptor beta chains drawn from one sample of a study of T cell repertoires in cytomegalovirus infection. MiXCR, run by TCRdb on the reads, gives a single entry per CDR3 protein. The table records 600,000 to 700,000 distinct CDR3 sequences, roughly 30% of them present only once. For these TCRs, the target antigens are not known. The sample consisted of cultured PBMCs, taken from culture after CMV antigen stimulation. These receptors were obtained from a human donor in good health (CMV status not recorded). Some clones in this sample may be carry-over from other donors' samples. CDR3s include the opening cysteine and the closing phenylalanine or tryptophan. Fields, in order: clone size, J gene, D gene, V gene, CDR3 DNA, CDR3 protein. The D gene is left open where the match is weak. Clone size is stated in some rows and not others, as once, few, many or a class when expanded.

>NA|TRBJ1-2|TRBD1|TRBV4-3
TGCGCCAGCAGCCAAGATGGGACAGGGGATGGCTACACCTTC
CASSQDGTGDGYTF
>NA|TRBJ2-7|NA|TRBV29-1
TGCAGTTGCAAGGCGGGCGAGCAGTACTTC
CSCKAGEQYF
>NA|TRBJ2-7|NA|TRBV20-1
TGCAGTGCGTATACGGCTAGGGCTTACGAGCAGTACTTC
CSAYTARAYEQYF
>few|TRBJ2-3|NA|TRBV4-1
TGCGCCAGCAGCCAAGTGACACCCACAGATACGCAGTATTTT
CASSQVTPTDTQYF
>many|TRBJ1-1|NA|TRBV19
TGTGCCAGTAGTACAGGACAGTGGCGGACTGAAGCTTTCTTT
CASSTGQWRTEAFF
>NA|TRBJ2-1|NA|TRBV5-1
TGCGCCAGCAGCTTGAGGCGCAGGCCGAATGAGCAGTTCTTC
CASSLRRRPNEQFF
>NA|TRBJ2-6|TRBD1|TRBV20-1
TGCAGTGCTCGACACCCAAGGAACGGGACAGGGTTCACTGGGGCCAACGTCCTGACTTTC
CSARHPRNGTGFTGANVLTF
>NA|TRBJ2-5|NA|TRBV6-2/TRBV6-3
TGTGCCAGCCGGAGGGGGCAGGGTGGGACCCAGTACTTC
CASRRGQGGTQYF
>many|TRBJ2-4|NA|TRBV7-2
TGTGCCAGCAGCCCCATAGCCAAAAACATTCAGTACTTC
CASSPIAKNIQYF
>NA|TRBJ2-5|NA|TRBV28
TGTGCCAGCAGTTTTGCAGGGGCGGGTCAGACCCAGTACTTC
CASSFAGAGQTQYF
>NA|TRBJ1-2|TRBD1|TRBV7-2
TGTGCCAGCAGCCTAATCACAGGGGGCGTTGGCTACACCTTC
CASSLITGGVGYTF
>few|TRBJ2-5|NA|TRBV7-2
TGTGCCAGCAGCTTGTCGTACGGTGGGGAGACCCAGTACTTC
CASSLSYGGETQYF
>NA|TRBJ2-3|TRBD2|TRBV20-1
TGCAGTGCTAGGACGGGACTAGGGGGAGATACGCAGTATTTT
CSARTGLGGDTQYF
>NA|TRBJ2-1|TRBD2|TRBV20-1
TGCAGTGCGCTACGGACTAGCGGGATGTCCTACAATGAGCAGTTCTTC
CSALRTSGMSYNEQFF
>many|TRBJ2-6|NA|TRBV12-5
TGTGCTAGTGGTTTGTCCGGGGCCAACGTCCTGACTTTC
CASGLSGANVLTF
>many|TRBJ2-3|TRBD2|TRBV7-2
TGTGCCAGCAGCCAAGGACTAGCGGCTAGCACAGATACGCAGTATTTT
CASSQGLAASTDTQYF
>NA|TRBJ1-3|NA|TRBV7-9
TGTGCCAGCAGCTACAGGGCCTCTGGAAACACCATATATTTT
CASSYRASGNTIYF
>few|TRBJ1-2|NA|TRBV28
TGTGCCAGCAGTTTTAGGGGAAGAGAATATGGCTACACCTTC
CASSFRGREYGYTF
>few|TRBJ2-1|NA|TRBV27
TGTGCCAGCAGGGAAACTAGCAACGGTGAGCAGTTCTTC
CASRETSNGEQFF
>NA|TRBJ2-1|NA|TRBV6-2/TRBV6-3
TGTGCCAGCAGTTACCGAGGACCAAGCTCCTACAATGAGCAGTTCTTC
CASSYRGPSSYNEQFF
>few|TRBJ1-6|NA|TRBV11-1
TGTGCCAGCACGGGGCGGATTAATTCACCCCTCCACTTT
CASTGRINSPLHF
>few|TRBJ2-1|NA|TRBV7-9
TGTGCCAGCAGCTTAGGCCGGGGCACCTCCCGCAATGAGCAGTTCTTC
CASSLGRGTSRNEQFF
>few|TRBJ1-6|NA|TRBV14
TGTGCCAGCAGCCAAGGCAGGGAGTATTCACCCCTCCACTTT
CASSQGREYSPLHF
>few|TRBJ2-3|NA|TRBV7-2
TGTGCCAGCAGCTTAGATCCCAGTGAAGATAGCACAGATACGCAGTATTTT
CASSLDPSEDSTDTQYF
>NA|TRBJ1-5|NA|TRBV6-6
TGTGCCGGTGGTCTTAGATACAATCAGCCCCAGCATTTT
CAGGLRYNQPQHF
>NA|TRBJ1-2|NA|TRBV4-1
TGCGCCAGCAGCCAAGATGAACCCAGTGATGGCTACACCTTC
CASSQDEPSDGYTF
>few|TRBJ1-4|NA|TRBV7-8
TGTGCCAGCAGCTTGTTTGGACCCGTTGATGAAAAACTGTTTTTT
CASSLFGPVDEKLFF
>NA|TRBJ1-2|NA|TRBV7-8
TGTGCCAGCAGCTCCTTTCGGGGCGCCGCCAAGGGCTACACCTTC
CASSSFRGAAKGYTF
>NA|TRBJ2-5|TRBD2|TRBV29-1
TGCAGCGTTTTTCTCTTGGCTAGCGGGAACAAAGAGACCCAGTACTTC
CSVFLLASGNKETQYF
>many|TRBJ2-1|TRBD1|TRBV7-4
TGTGCCAGCAGCTCTTTAAGGGACAGATTAATCAATGAGCAGTTCTTC
CASSSLRDRLINEQFF
>few|TRBJ2-1|TRBD1|TRBV4-3
TGCGCCAGCAGCCAAGCCTGGGGACAGAAATACAATGAGCAGTTCTTC
CASSQAWGQKYNEQFF
>NA|TRBJ2-5|TRBD2|TRBV19
TGTGCCAGTAGTGGGATCGGGGCAATTTCCGGGACTAAAGAGACCCAGTACTTC
CASSGIGAISGTKETQYF
>NA|TRBJ1-2|TRBD1|TRBV7-2
TGTGCCAGCAGCTTAGCCAGGGGGACCTATGGCTACACCTTC
CASSLARGTYGYTF
>NA|TRBJ2-7|TRBD1|TRBV18
TGTGCCAGCTCACCAGGGACAGGGGCGTTTTACGAGCAGTACTTC
CASSPGTGAFYEQYF
>NA|TRBJ1-1|NA|TRBV12-3/TRBV12-4
TGTGCCAGCAGGCTCACCGGAGCGGACACTGAAGCTTTCTTT
CASRLTGADTEAFF
>few|TRBJ1-4|TRBD1|TRBV5-5
TGTGCCAGCAGCTCCGGGACAGGGCACGAAAAACTGTTTTTT
CASSSGTGHEKLFF
>NA|TRBJ2-7|TRBD1|TRBV5-1
TGCGCCAGCGGCTTTGGGACAGGGGAGTCCTACGAGCAGTACTTC
CASGFGTGESYEQYF
>NA|TRBJ2-1|NA|TRBV12-3/TRBV12-4
TGTGCCAGCAGTTGGGGTGGCGGGAACAATGAGCAGTTCTTC
CASSWGGGNNEQFF
>few|TRBJ2-5|TRBD2|TRBV11-2
TGTGCCAGCAGCACCGGGACTAGCGGGAGTGGAGAGACCCAGTACTTC
CASSTGTSGSGETQYF
>NA|TRBJ1-5|NA|TRBV7-8
TGTGCCAGCAGCGCACACAGGGTGGGCAATCAGCCCCAGCATTTT
CASSAHRVGNQPQHF
>NA|TRBJ1-2|TRBD1|TRBV7-9
TGTGCCAGCAGCTTCGAGACAGGGCGGCGTGGCTACACCTTC
CASSFETGRRGYTF
>NA|TRBJ1-3|NA|TRBV7-6
TGTGCCAGCACCCTAGGGGGTGAGATGGGAAACACCATATATTTT
CASTLGGEMGNTIYF